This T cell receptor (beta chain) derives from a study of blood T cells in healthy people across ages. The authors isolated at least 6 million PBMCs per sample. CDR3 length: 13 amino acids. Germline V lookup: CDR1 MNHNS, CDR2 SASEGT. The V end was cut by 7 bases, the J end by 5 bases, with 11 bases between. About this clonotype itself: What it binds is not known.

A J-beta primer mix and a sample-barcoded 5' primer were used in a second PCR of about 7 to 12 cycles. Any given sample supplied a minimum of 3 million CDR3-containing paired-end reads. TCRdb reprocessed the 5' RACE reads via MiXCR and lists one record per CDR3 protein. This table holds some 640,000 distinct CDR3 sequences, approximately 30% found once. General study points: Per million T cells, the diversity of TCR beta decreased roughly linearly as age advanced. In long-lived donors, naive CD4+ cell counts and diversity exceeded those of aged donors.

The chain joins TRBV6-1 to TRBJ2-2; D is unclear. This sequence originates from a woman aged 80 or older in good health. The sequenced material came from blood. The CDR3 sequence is CASNFATTGELFF. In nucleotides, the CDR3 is TGTGCCAGCAATTTCGCCACAACCGGGGAGCTGTTTTTT.